A selection of T cell receptor beta chains follows, all from one sample in a study of blood T cell repertoires in COVID-19. Sequencing was performed with immunoSEQ multiplex PCR; in TCRdb, only in-frame clones are kept and a portion is missing. The table includes 70,000 to 95,000 clones, roughly 80% detected once. The material sequenced was peripheral blood. The source is a woman in her seventies with acute or convalescent COVID-19. The CDR3 runs from the conserved cysteine through the conserved F or W. A D gene is named only where the DNA matches it firmly. Clone size is shown for a subset of rows, as once, few, many or a class of expanded clone.

D | J | size | V | DNA | CDR3
. | TRBJ1-2 | . | TRBV12-5 | TGTGCTAGTGGTAGTTCAGGGGCAGGTAACTATGGCTACACCTTC | CASGSSGAGNYGYTF
TRBD1 | TRBJ1-5 | once | TRBV29-1 | TGCAGCGTTCGGCAGGGGGGAGGCAATCAGCCCCAGCATTTT | CSVRQGGGNQPQHF
. | TRBJ2-5 | . | TRBV11-2 | TGTGCCAGCAGCTCAAACCGCCGGACTTTACAAGAGACCCAGTACTTC | CASSSNRRTLQETQYF
TRBD2 | TRBJ2-1 | . | TRBV11-3 | TGTGCCAGCAGCTTGGCGGGAGGGTACAATGAGCAGTTCTTC | CASSLAGGYNEQFF
. | TRBJ1-3 | once | TRBV21-1 | TGTGCCAGCAGCAGAATAAGGACACATGGAGGAAACACCATATATTTT | CASSRIRTHGGNTIYF
TRBD1 | TRBJ2-7 | . | TRBV7-2 | TGTGCCAGCAGCGGCCAGACAGGGGGCTACGAGCAGTACTTC | CASSGQTGGYEQYF
TRBD2 | TRBJ2-5 | . | TRBV25-1 | TGTGCCAGCAGTAGACTAGCGGTACAAGAGACCCAGTACTTC | CASSRLAVQETQYF
. | TRBJ2-7 | . | TRBV20-1 | TGCAGTGCTAGACAGTATTCCGAGCAGTACTTC | CSARQYSEQYF
. | TRBJ1-1 | . | TRBV10-1 | TGCGCCAGCAGTGAGTCGCGTGCGGGGAACACTGAAGCTTTCTTT | CASSESRAGNTEAFF
TRBD1 | TRBJ2-7 | . | TRBV3-1/TRBV3-2 | TGTGCCAGCAGCCTTATACAGGGGGCGCTTTTCGAGCAGTACTTC | CASSLIQGALFEQYF
. | TRBJ2-7 | . | TRBV5-1 | TGCGCCAGCAGGGTTGACAGGATCTACGAGCAGTACTTC | CASRVDRIYEQYF
TRBD2 | TRBJ2-1 | . | TRBV6-6 | TGTGCCAGCAGCCGATCCACTAGCGGAAGCTCCTACAATGAGCAGTTCTTC | CASSRSTSGSSYNEQFF
. | TRBJ2-3 | . | TRBV7-8 | TGTGCCAGCAGCTTAGCCCTAGCCCCCAAGACAGATACGCAGTATTTT | CASSLALAPKTDTQYF
. | TRBJ1-6 | . | TRBV2 | TGTGCCAGCAAGGGGCTCTTGTCTTCACCCCTCCACTTT | CASKGLLSSPLHF
. | TRBJ1-1 | . | TRBV29-1 | TGCAGCGTTGGGCCTTCTTCCCTGAACACTGAAGCTTTCTTT | CSVGPSSLNTEAFF
. | TRBJ2-5 | once | TRBV5-1 | TGCGCCAGCAGTCTGGTGCCAGAAGAGACCCAGTACTTC | CASSLVPEETQYF
. | TRBJ1-1 | . | TRBV15 | TGTGCCACCAGCAGAGGAGGGCCGAACACTGAAGCTTTCTTT | CATSRGGPNTEAFF
TRBD2 | TRBJ2-7 | . | TRBV4-1 | TGCGCCAGCAGCACCTACCTAGCGGGTGTCTACGAGCAGTACTTC | CASSTYLAGVYEQYF
TRBD1 | TRBJ1-2 | . | TRBV27 | TGTGCCAGCAGTGTCCTCAGGGGGATCTATGGCTACACCTTC | CASSVLRGIYGYTF
. | TRBJ2-1 | . | TRBV5-1 | TGCGCCAGCAGCTTGGCTGGTAGCGTAGAGCAGTTCTTC | CASSLAGSVEQFF
TRBD2 | TRBJ2-5 | . | TRBV24-1 | TGTGCCACCAGTGATTACGGGGGGGCCGGGGGAAAAGAGACCCAGTACTTC | CATSDYGGAGGKETQYF
TRBD2 | TRBJ2-2 | . | TRBV4-2 | TGTGCCAGCAGCCGTGGGGCTAGCGGAGCCCCGAACACCGGGGAGCTGTTTTTT | CASSRGASGAPNTGELFF
TRBD1 | TRBJ1-4 | . | TRBV7-9 | TGTGCCACCCGGGAACCAGGGGGTACTAATGAAAAACTGTTTTTT | CATREPGGTNEKLFF
TRBD1 | TRBJ1-1 | . | TRBV6-6 | TGTGCCAGCTCCTCGCTCAGGGGGTATCAGCCTGAAGCTTTCTTT | CASSSLRGYQPEAFF
. | TRBJ2-7 | . | TRBV25-1 | TGTGCCAGTCCAGGGGTGGGGTCCTACGAGCAGTACTTC | CASPGVGSYEQYF
. | TRBJ1-5 | . | TRBV27 | TGTGCCAGCAGACCACAGGGTATGGGGCCCCAGCATTTT | CASRPQGMGPQHF
. | TRBJ2-4 | . | TRBV20-1 | TGCACCGCGGGTACCAAAAACATTCAGTACTTC | CTAGTKNIQYF
. | TRBJ1-2 | . | TRBV4-1 | TGCGCCAGCAGCCAAACTCCGAGAGCTAACTATGGCTACACCTTC | CASSQTPRANYGYTF
. | TRBJ2-1 | . | TRBV12-3/TRBV12-4 | TGTGCCAGCAGTTTCCGACAGTACAATGAGCAGTTCTTC | CASSFRQYNEQFF
. | TRBJ1-5 | . | TRBV6-1 | TGTGCCAGCAGTGACCTCATAGGGGGGCCCCAGCATTTT | CASSDLIGGPQHF
. | TRBJ2-7 | . | TRBV2 | TGTGCCAGCAGGCTCACCGGGACAACCTACGAGCAGTACTTC | CASRLTGTTYEQYF
. | TRBJ2-3 | . | TRBV29-1 | TGCAGCGTTTACGGCGGAATCACAGATACGCAGTATTTT | CSVYGGITDTQYF
. | TRBJ1-2 | . | TRBV3-1/TRBV3-2 | TGTGCCAGCAGCCAAGGGTTCGGCGGTTATGGCTACACCTTC | CASSQGFGGYGYTF
TRBD1 | TRBJ2-7 | . | TRBV19 | TGTGCCAGTAGTATATGGGAGGGGACAGGGAAATCCTACGAGCAGTACTTC | CASSIWEGTGKSYEQYF
. | TRBJ1-6 | . | TRBV25-1 | TGTGCCAGCAGTGAATTTCAGGCCTATAATTCACCCCTCCACTTT | CASSEFQAYNSPLHF
. | TRBJ1-2 | . | TRBV10-1 | TGCGCCAGCAGTGCCGGGGGAACTGGCTACACCTTC | CASSAGGTGYTF
. | TRBJ1-1 | . | TRBV3-1/TRBV3-2 | TGTGCCAGCAGCCATACAGGGTCGGCTTTCTTT | CASSHTGSAFF
. | TRBJ2-3 | once | TRBV18 | TGTGCCAGCCTCTACCTGTGGGCGGCGGGGTCTAGCACAGATACGCAGTATTTT | CASLYLWAAGSSTDTQYF
. | TRBJ1-2 | . | TRBV28 | TGTGCCAGCAGTTTATTGCGCCACCGCTATGGCTACACCTTC | CASSLLRHRYGYTF
. | TRBJ2-5 | . | TRBV5-4 | TGTGCCAGCAGCCCCTGGACGGGAATGAGAGAGACCCAGTACTTC | CASSPWTGMRETQYF
TRBD1 | TRBJ2-2 | . | TRBV6-2/TRBV6-3 | TGTGCCAGCAGTTATGGGACAGCGAACACCGGGGAGCTGTTTTTT | CASSYGTANTGELFF
TRBD2 | TRBJ2-7 | . | TRBV29-1 | TGCAGCGTTGACGGCGGGAGCCTCGAGCAGTACTTC | CSVDGGSLEQYF